This T cell receptor (beta chain) was identified in a study of tumor and adjacent non-tumor tissue in lung cancer. Study-wide findings and caveats: Normal lung showed higher cumulative top 100 clone frequency than tumor.

This clonotype was observed a handful of times. Its antigen is as yet unknown. CDR3 length: 15 amino acids. Germline loops: CDR1 LGHNA, CDR2 YNFKEQ. Trimming removed 2 bases from V and 6 bases from J; junction bases left unmatched: 5. RNA was extracted from bulk tissue without any cell sorting. The library came from three nested PCR rounds adapted from ARM-PCR protocols. TCRdb recomputed calls from the multiplex PCR reads with MiXCR, one row per CDR3 protein. Here the sample spans about 200,000 distinct CDR3 sequences, about two thirds being singletons. The sequence was collected from a man aged 60-69 years with non-small cell lung cancer. The chain combines TRBV4-2 with TRBJ2-1; 9 bases are a match to TRBD2. Material for sequencing was lung tumor tissue. The CDR3, as DNA: TGTGCCAGCAGCCAAAGTAGCGGGAGCGGCAATGAGCAGTTCTTC. Amino acids: CASSQSSGSGNEQFF.